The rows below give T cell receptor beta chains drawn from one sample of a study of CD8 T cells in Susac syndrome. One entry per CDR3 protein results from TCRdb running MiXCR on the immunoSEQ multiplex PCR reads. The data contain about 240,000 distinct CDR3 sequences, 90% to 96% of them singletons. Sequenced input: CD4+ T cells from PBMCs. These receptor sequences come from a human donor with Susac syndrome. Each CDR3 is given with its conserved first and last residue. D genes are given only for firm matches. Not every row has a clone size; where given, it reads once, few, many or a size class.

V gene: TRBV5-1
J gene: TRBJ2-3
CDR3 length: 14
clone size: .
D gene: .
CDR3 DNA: TGCGCCAGCAGCCCCTCCGACCCGGCTTGGGGGCAGTATTTT
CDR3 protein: CASSPSDPAWGQYF

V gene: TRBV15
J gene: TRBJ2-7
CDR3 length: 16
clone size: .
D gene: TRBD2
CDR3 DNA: TGTGCCACCAGCTCCCGTGCCGGGGGGAGCTCCTACGAGCAGTACTTC
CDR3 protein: CATSSRAGGSSYEQYF

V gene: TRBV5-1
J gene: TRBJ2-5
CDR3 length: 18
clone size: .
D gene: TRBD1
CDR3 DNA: TGCGCCAGCAGCCCCACCATCCGGGACAGGGAACCCCGGGAGACCCAGTACTTC
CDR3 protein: CASSPTIRDREPRETQYF

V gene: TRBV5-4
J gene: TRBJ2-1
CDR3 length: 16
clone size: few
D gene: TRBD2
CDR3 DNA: TGTGCCAGCTCCAGGACTAGCGGGAGGACTTACAATGAGCAGTTCTTC
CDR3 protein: CASSRTSGRTYNEQFF

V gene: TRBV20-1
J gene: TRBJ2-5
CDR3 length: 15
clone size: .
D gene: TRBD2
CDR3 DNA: TGCAGTGCCCCCGATCCTAGCGGGGGACAAGAGACCCAGTACTTC
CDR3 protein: CSAPDPSGGQETQYF

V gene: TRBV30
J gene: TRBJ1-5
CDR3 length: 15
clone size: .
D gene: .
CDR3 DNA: TGTGCCTGGAGTGGAGGCTGGTTGGAAAATCAGCCCCAGCATTTT
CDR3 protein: CAWSGGWLENQPQHF

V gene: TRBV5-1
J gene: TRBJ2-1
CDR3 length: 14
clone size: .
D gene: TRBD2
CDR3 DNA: TGCGCCAGCAGCGGACTAGCGGGACACAATGAGCAGTTCTTC
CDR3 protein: CASSGLAGHNEQFF

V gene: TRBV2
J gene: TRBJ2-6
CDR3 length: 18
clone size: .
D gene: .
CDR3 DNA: TGTGCCAGCAGTGAATTGAGGCAGGGAATAGCTGGGGCCAACGTCCTGACTTTC
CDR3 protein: CASSELRQGIAGANVLTF

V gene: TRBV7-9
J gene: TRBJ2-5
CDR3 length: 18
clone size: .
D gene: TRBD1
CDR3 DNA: TGTGCCAGCAGCGGATCCGGGACAGGGCTTAGGGAGTGGGAGACCCAGTACTTC
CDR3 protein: CASSGSGTGLREWETQYF

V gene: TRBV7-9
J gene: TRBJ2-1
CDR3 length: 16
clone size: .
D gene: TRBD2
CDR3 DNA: TGTGCCAGCAGCTACCAGCGGGAGGCCCTATACAATGAGCAGTTCTTC
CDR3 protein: CASSYQREALYNEQFF

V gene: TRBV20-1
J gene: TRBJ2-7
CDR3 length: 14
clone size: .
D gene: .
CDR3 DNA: TGCAGTGCTAGACTCTCAGCGGTAGGCTACGAGCAGTACTTC
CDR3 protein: CSARLSAVGYEQYF

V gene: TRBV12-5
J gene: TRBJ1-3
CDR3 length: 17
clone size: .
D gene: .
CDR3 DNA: TGTGCTAGTGGATATACTGGAGGGGGGTTCTCTGGAAACACCATATATTTT
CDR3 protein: CASGYTGGGFSGNTIYF

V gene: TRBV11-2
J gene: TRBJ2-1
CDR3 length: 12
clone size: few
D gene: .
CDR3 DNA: TGTGCCAGCAGCTCGAACTACAATGAGCAGTTCTTC
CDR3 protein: CASSSNYNEQFF

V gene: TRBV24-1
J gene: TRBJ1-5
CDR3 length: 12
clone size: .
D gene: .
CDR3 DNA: TGTGCCACCAGTGAATCCTCGGGGGTTGAGCATTTT
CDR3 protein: CATSESSGVEHF

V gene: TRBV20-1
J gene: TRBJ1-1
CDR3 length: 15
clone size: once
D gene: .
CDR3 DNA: TGCAGTGCCCGCAACCGACAAAGATCGAACACTGAAGCTTTCTTT
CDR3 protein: CSARNRQRSNTEAFF

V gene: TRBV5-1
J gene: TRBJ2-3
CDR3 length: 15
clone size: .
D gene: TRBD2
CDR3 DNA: TGCGCCACCAAAGCTGGCGGGAGAGTTACAGATACGCAGTATTTT
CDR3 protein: CATKAGGRVTDTQYF

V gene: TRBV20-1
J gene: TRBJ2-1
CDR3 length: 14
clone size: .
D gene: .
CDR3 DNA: TGCAGTGCCCAACGCAGCGCCCTTTACAATGAGCAGTTCTTC
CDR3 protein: CSAQRSALYNEQFF

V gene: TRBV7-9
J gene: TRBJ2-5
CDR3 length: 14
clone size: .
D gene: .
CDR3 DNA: TGTGCCAGCAGCTTAGCTTACCTCGTAGAGACCCAGTACTTC
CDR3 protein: CASSLAYLVETQYF

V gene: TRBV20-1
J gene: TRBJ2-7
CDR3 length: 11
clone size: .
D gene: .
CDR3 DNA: TGCAGTGCCGCAGGGTCCTACGAGCAGTACTTC
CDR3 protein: CSAAGSYEQYF

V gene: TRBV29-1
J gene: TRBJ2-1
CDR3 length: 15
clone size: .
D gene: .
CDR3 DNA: TGCAGCGTTGAAGATCTGGGCAGGCTTTACAATGAGCAGTTCTTC
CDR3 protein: CSVEDLGRLYNEQFF

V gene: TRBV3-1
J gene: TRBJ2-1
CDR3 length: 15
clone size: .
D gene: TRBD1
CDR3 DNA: TGTGCCAGCAGCCAAGGGACAGGGTCCTCCAATGAGCAGTTCTTC
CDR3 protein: CASSQGTGSSNEQFF

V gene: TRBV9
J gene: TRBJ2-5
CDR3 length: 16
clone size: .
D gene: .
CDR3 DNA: TGTGCCAGCAGCCCGGCGATCAGGCTGAAGGAAGAGACCCAGTACTTC
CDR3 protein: CASSPAIRLKEETQYF

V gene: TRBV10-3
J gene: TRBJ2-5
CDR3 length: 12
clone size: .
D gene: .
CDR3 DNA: TGTGCCATCGGCGCAGGGCAAGAGACCCAGTACTTC
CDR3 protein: CAIGAGQETQYF

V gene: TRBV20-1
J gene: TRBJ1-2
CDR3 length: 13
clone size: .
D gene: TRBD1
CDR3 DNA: TGCAGTGCCGGTTTGACAGGGAACTATGGCTACACCTTC
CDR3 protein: CSAGLTGNYGYTF

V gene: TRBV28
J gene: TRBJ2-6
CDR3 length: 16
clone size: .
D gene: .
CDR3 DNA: TGTGCCAGCAGTTTACGGCCAGGCTCTGGGGCCAACGTCCTGACTTTC
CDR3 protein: CASSLRPGSGANVLTF

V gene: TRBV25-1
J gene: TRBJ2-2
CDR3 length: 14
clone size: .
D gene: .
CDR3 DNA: TGTGCCAGCAGTGAACCCGGGTACACCGGGGAGCTGTTTTTT
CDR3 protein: CASSEPGYTGELFF

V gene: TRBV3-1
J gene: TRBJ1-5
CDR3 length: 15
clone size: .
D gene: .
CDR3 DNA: TGTGCCAGCAGCCCGAATTGGGGGGCTGGACAGCCCCAGCATTTT
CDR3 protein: CASSPNWGAGQPQHF

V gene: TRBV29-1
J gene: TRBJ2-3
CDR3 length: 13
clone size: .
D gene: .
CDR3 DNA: TGCAGCGTTGAAGCAGGGAGGACAGATACGCAGTATTTT
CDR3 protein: CSVEAGRTDTQYF

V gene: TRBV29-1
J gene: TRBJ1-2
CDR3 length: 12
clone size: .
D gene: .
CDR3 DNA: TGCAGCGCTCGAAACGCCCGCTATGGCTACACCTTC
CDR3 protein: CSARNARYGYTF

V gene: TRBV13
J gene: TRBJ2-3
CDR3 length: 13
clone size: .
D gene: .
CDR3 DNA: TGTGCCAGCAGCGCCGACGACACAGATACGCAGTATTTT
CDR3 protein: CASSADDTDTQYF

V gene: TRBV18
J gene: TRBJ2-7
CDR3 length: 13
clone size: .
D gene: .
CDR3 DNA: TGTGCCAGCTCACCCGTGTCGAACTACGAGCAGTACTTC
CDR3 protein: CASSPVSNYEQYF

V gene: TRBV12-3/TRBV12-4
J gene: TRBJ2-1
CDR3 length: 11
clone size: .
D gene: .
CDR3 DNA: TGTGCCAGCAGGAGAGGGGATCAGCAGTTCTTC
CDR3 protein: CASRRGDQQFF

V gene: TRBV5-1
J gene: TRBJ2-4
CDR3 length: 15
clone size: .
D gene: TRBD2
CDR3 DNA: TGCGCCAGCAGCTTGGACGGGACTAGCGCAAACATTCAGTACTTC
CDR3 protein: CASSLDGTSANIQYF

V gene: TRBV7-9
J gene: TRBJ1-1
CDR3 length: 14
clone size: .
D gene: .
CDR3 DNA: TGTGCCAGCAGCCTAAGGGGTATGATTACTGAAGCTTTCTTT
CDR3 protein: CASSLRGMITEAFF

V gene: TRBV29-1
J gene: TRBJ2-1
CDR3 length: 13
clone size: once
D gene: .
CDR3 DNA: TGCAGCGTTGGTAGGGAACCGAACAATGAGCAGTTCTTC
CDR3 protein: CSVGREPNNEQFF

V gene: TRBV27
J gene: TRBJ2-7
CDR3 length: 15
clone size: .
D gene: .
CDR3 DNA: TGTGCCAGCAGCCTTAAGCGCTCCTACTCCTACGAGCAGTACTTC
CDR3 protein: CASSLKRSYSYEQYF

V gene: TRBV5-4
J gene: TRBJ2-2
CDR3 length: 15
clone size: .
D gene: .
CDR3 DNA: TGTGCCAGCAGCTTGGGGCTATGGGACACCGGGGAGCTGTTTTTT
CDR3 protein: CASSLGLWDTGELFF

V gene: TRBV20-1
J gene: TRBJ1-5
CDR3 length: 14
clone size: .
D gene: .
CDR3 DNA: TGCAGTGCCACCGGTGGAGCTTTCAATCAGCCCCAGCATTTT
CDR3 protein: CSATGGAFNQPQHF

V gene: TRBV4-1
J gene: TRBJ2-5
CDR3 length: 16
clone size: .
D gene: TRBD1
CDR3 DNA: TGCGCCAGCAGCCAAGACGGCACAGGGGCCGAGGAGACCCAGTACTTC
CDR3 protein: CASSQDGTGAEETQYF

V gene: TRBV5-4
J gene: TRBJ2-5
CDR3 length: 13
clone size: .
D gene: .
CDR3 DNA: TGTGCCAGCAGCCTCGATTGGGGTGAGACCCAGTACTTC
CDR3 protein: CASSLDWGETQYF

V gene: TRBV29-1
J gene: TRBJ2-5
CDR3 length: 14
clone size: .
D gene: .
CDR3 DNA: TGCAGCGTTCTCGTAGCAGCCTTGCGGGAGACCCAGTACTTC
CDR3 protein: CSVLVAALRETQYF

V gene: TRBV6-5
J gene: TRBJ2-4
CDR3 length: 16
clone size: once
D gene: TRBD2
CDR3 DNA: TGTGCCAGCAGTTACTCCCTAGCGGGAGCCCAAAACATTCAGTACTTC
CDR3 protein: CASSYSLAGAQNIQYF

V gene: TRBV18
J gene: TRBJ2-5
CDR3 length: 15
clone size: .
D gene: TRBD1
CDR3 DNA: TGTGCCAGCTCACTCCTCGGGACAGTTCAAGAGACCCAGTACTTC
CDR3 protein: CASSLLGTVQETQYF

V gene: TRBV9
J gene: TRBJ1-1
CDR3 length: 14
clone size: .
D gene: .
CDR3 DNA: TGTGCCAGCAGCCGGGACACAATAAGAGTTGAAGCTTTCTTT
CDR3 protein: CASSRDTIRVEAFF

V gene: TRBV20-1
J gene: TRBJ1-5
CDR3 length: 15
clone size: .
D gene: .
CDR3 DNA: TGCAGTGCTAGACAGGGACGTTATAGCAATCAGCCCCAGCATTTT
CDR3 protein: CSARQGRYSNQPQHF

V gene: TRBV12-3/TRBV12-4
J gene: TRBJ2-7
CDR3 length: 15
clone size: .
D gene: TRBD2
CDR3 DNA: TGTGCCAGCAGGAGGGGACTAGCGGGAGCCTACGAGCAGTACTTC
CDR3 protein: CASRRGLAGAYEQYF

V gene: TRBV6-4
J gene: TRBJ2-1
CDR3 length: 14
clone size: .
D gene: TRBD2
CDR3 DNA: TGTGCCAGCAGTGTTACTAGCGGGAGTAATGAGCAGTTCTTC
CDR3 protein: CASSVTSGSNEQFF

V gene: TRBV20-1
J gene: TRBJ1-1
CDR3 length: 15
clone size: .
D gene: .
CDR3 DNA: TGCAGTGTTAAAGTGGGGGCCGGGAGGAACACTGAAGCTTTCTTT
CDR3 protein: CSVKVGAGRNTEAFF

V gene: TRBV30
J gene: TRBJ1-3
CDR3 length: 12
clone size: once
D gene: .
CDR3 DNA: TGTGCCTGCCAGGGCTCTGGAAACACCATATATTTT
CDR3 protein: CACQGSGNTIYF

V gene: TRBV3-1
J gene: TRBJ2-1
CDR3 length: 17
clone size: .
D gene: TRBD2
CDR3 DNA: TGTGCCAGCAGCTATGGTAGCGGGAACCCCAACTACAATGAGCAGTTCTTC
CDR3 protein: CASSYGSGNPNYNEQFF

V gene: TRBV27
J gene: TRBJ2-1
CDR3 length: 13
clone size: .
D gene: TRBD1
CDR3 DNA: TGTGCCAGCACTGCACAGGGGGCGAATGAGCAGTTCTTC
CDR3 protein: CASTAQGANEQFF